The 7 T cell receptor beta chains below all came from one sample that was sequenced in a study of blood T cell repertoires in COVID-19. TCRdb's copy holds only in-frame clones and misses some; the assay was immunoSEQ multiplex PCR. The sample has about 110,000 clones, approximately 85% seen once; the top ten hold 3.4%. Sequencing was done on a sample of peripheral blood. These receptors all come from a man aged 40-49 years with acute or convalescent COVID-19.

This clone was seen more than once but under ten times. This chain uses TRBV19 with TRBJ1-6, with D possibly matching TRBD1 (5 bases). The CDR3 length is 14 residues. Germline lookup yields CDR1 LNHDA and CDR2 SQIVND (reference sequence). V gave up 7 bases and J gave up 8 bases, with 15 bases separating them. The CDR3 sequence is CASTAAGGHSPLHF. The CDR3 region has the DNA TGTGCCAGTACCGCGGCGGGGGGTCATTCACCCCTCCACTTT.

The chain combines TRBV5-4 with TRBJ2-1; 9 bases are a match to TRBD1. Germline values: CDR1 SGHNT, CDR2 YYREEE (reference sequence). Trimming at V came to 4 bases and at J to 6 bases, leaving 8 bases not matched to a gene. The length of the CDR3 is 15 residues. CDR3 in DNA: TGTGCCAGCAGCCCCGGGACAGGGTTAGGCAATGAGCAGTTCTTC. It codes for CASSPGTGLGNEQFF.

The rearrangement links TRBV6-1 to TRBJ1-5; possible D gene TRBD1, 5 bases. This CDR3 is built from 13 residues. The V gene's germline CDR1 is MNHNS and CDR2 SASEGT. Trimming shortened V by 2 bases and J by 4 bases, and 6 bases separated the two germline ends. DNA for the CDR3: TGTGCCAGCAGTGAACAGGGAAATCAGCCCCAGCATTTT. This sequence encodes CASSEQGNQPQHF.

This sequence joins TRBV9 and TRBJ2-3, with D possibly being TRBD2 (6 bases). The germline V and J ends were trimmed by 4 bases and 2 bases, with 20 bases remaining between them. Looked up from germline, CDR1 is SGDLS and CDR2 is YYNGEE. The CDR3 is 17 amino acids. CDR3 in DNA: TGTGCCAGCAGCCACAACTTGGGGGGTGAGATCACAGATACGCAGTATTTT. Protein sequence: CASSHNLGGEITDTQYF.

The chain joins TRBV24-1 to TRBJ1-1, with a tentative D call TRBD1 (5 bases). Trimming cost V 2 bases and J 5 bases, with 8 bases left between them. Germline assignment: CDR1 KGHDR and CDR2 SFDVKD. The CDR3 covers 13 residues. CDR3 region: CATSDSQGTEAFF. The CDR3 nucleotides are TGTGCCACCAGTGATTCTCAGGGAACTGAAGCTTTCTTT.

The chain links TRBV2 to TRBJ1-2; no reliable D call. V lost 2 bases and J lost 6, with 16 bases in between. Germline V gives CDR1 SNHLY, CDR2 FYNNEI. The length of the CDR3 is 15 residues. The CDR3 spells CASSEIGGYQNGYTF. The DNA for the CDR3 is TGTGCCAGCAGTGAAATCGGAGGGTATCAGAATGGCTACACCTTC. Using reference TRBV2 and TRBJ1-2 for the parts outside the CDR3, the full variable domain is EPEVTQTPSHQVTQMGQEVILRCVPISNHLYFYWYRQILGQKVEFLVSFYNNEISEKSEIFDDQFSVERPDGSNFTLKIRSTKLEDSAMYFCASSEIGGYQNGYTFGSGTRLTVV.

This chain joins TRBV30 and TRBJ2-2, with 12 bases fitting TRBD2. The CDR3 sequence is 15 residues long. The J segment lost 5 bases and the V segment lost 7 bases, leaving 8 bases of the junction unmatched. Germline V gene sequence: CDR1 GTSNPN, CDR2 SVGIG (reference sequence). The CDR3, as DNA: TGTGCCTCTCCCCCTCTAGCGGGGGGGACCGGGGAGCTGTTTTTT. Its protein product is CASPPLAGGTGELFF.